What follows are 9 T cell receptor beta chains derived from one specimen sequenced in a study of identical twins. One entry per CDR3 protein results from TCRdb running MiXCR on the 5' RACE reads. The sample includes a few hundred thousand distinct CDR3 sequences, about 18% of them seen just once. The sequenced sample was naive T cells sorted from blood. Receptors were obtained from a man aged 50-60 years in good health.

This clonotype came up a few times. V usage is TRBV5-1 and J usage is TRBJ2-7; 9 nucleotides match TRBD1. Germline trimming cut 5 bases from V and 0 bases from J; bases unmatched to any gene: 9. The V gene's germline CDR1 is SGHRS and CDR2 YFSETQ. The CDR3 has 16 residues. This chain's CDR3 is CASSWTGAPNSYEQYF. The CDR3 DNA sequence: TGCGCCAGCAGTTGGACAGGGGCCCCGAACTCCTACGAGCAGTACTTC.

This clonotype was observed a few times. V usage is TRBV20-1 and J usage is TRBJ1-6; a possible D gene is TRBD1 (5 bases). In germline, CDR1 is DFQATT, CDR2 SNEGSKA (reference sequence). The CDR3 length is 17 residues. V was clipped by 0 bases and J by 0 bases, with 12 bases between them. CDR3 protein: CSARDGAGSSYNSPLHF. CDR3 in DNA: TGCAGTGCTAGAGATGGGGCAGGGAGCTCCTATAATTCACCCCTCCACTTT.

This clonotype was seen more than once but under ten times. This chain links TRBV4-3 with TRBJ1-2, with a possible D match to TRBD1 (5 bases). The CDR3 loop spans 14 amino acids. Germline loops: CDR1 LGHNA, CDR2 YSLEER. Trimming shortened V by 0 bases and J by 8 bases, and 13 bases separated the two germline ends. This chain's CDR3 is CASSQDAGMGGYTF. CDR3 nucleotide sequence: TGCGCCAGCAGCCAAGATGCAGGGATGGGAGGCTACACCTTC.

V usage is TRBV11-2 and J usage is TRBJ2-2; either TRBD1 or TRBD2 may supply D (5 bases each). The CDR3 extends over 13 amino acids. Germline lookup yields CDR1 SGHAT and CDR2 FQNNGV. The V end lost 5 bases, the J end lost 6 bases, and 10 bases lay between the germline ends. The CDR3 DNA reads TGTGCCAGCAGCGGGACCCTTTCCGGGGAGCTGTTTTTT. It translates to CASSGTLSGELFF.

J is TRBJ2-3 and V is TRBV9; TRBD2 aligns across 7 bases. The ends lost 4 bases at V and 3 bases at J; junction bases unmatched: 5. Germline V gene lookup returns CDR1 SGDLS and CDR2 YYNGEE. The CDR3 covers 14 residues. CDR3 DNA sequence: TGTGCCAGCAGCCCCCGGACTAGAACAGATACGCAGTATTTT. Amino acid sequence: CASSPRTRTDTQYF. Using reference TRBV9 and TRBJ2-3 for the parts outside the CDR3, the full variable domain is DSGVTQTPKHLITATGQRVTLRCSPRSGDLSVYWYQQSLDQGLQFLIQYYNGEERAKGNILERFSAQQFPDLHSELNLSSLELGDSALYFCASSPRTRTDTQYFGPGTRLTVL.

This clonotype occurred once. This sequence may be a read error, since a much larger clone differs from it by one base. V usage is TRBV3-1 and J usage is TRBJ2-2, with 8 bases aligning to TRBD1. The trim removed 0 bases at V and 5 bases at J, leaving 17 bases unmatched. Germline V gene sequence: CDR1 LGHDT, CDR2 YNNKEL (reference sequence). The CDR3 is made up of 20 amino acids. CDR3 sequence: CASSQDGVRRTGLRTGELFF. In DNA, the CDR3 is TGTGCCAGCAGCCAAGATGGGGTCAGAAGGACAGGGCTTAGGACCGGGGAGCTGTTTTTT.

In its sample, this clonotype was seen a few times. The rearrangement uses TRBV27 and TRBJ2-3, with TRBD2 identical over 8 bases. The CDR3 has 13 residues. The V segment lost 6 bases and the J segment 1 base; nucleotides outside the gene matches: 0. CDR1 is MNHEY and CDR2 is SMNVEV in the germline V gene (reference sequence). The CDR3 reads CASRREGTDTQYF. CDR3 coding DNA: TGTGCCAGCAGGCGGGAGGGCACAGATACGCAGTATTTT.

This clonotype showed up many times. This sequence joins TRBV6-5 and TRBJ2-7, with no clear D. Germline V CDR1 and CDR2: MNHEY, SVGAGI. The CDR3 is 13 amino acids. Trimming removed 2 bases from V and 2 bases from J, with 7 bases in between. CDR3 nucleotide sequence: TGTGCCAGCAGTTACCCGCCAGCCTACGAGCAGTACTTC. This sequence encodes CASSYPPAYEQYF.

This clonotype appeared many times. V usage is TRBV20-1 and J usage is TRBJ2-7; 14 positions match TRBD2. The V and J ends lost 5 bases and 5 bases, in that order; junction bases with no gene match: 8. The CDR3 spans 15 residues. CDR1 and CDR2 (germline): DFQATT, SNEGSKA (reference sequence). The CDR3 coding sequence is TGCAGTGCTTACAGTCCGGGACTAGCGGGAGACGAGCAGTACTTC. Its translation is CSAYSPGLAGDEQYF.